The 30 T cell receptor beta chains reported below all come from one sample, sequenced in a study of preoperative IRX-2 immunotherapy in early breast cancer. Using immunoSEQ multiplex PCR, the repertoire was profiled, and TCRdb retains in-frame clones only, with some absent. Among about 25,000 clones listed, 70% to 90% were seen once. Described treatment: preoperative locoregional IRX-2 cytokine immunotherapy. The sample in question was lymph node tissue, obtained after IRX-2 immunotherapy. These TCRs come from a human donor with breast cancer.

This sequence joins TRBV28 and TRBJ2-1; TRBD2 aligns across 7 bases. CDR3 size: 16 residues. The J segment lost 5 bases and the V segment lost 5 bases, leaving 12 bases of the junction unmatched. Germline loops: CDR1 MDHEN, CDR2 SYDVKM. Written as DNA, the CDR3 is TGTGCCAGCAGTACCCGATCGGGACTAATCAACAATGAGCAGTTCTTC. Protein sequence: CASSTRSGLINNEQFF.

The chain employs TRBV6-8 and TRBJ2-6; 10 bases are shared with TRBD1. The CDR3 sequence is 16 residues long. The V segment lost 6 bases and the J segment 0 bases; nucleotides outside the gene matches: 2. The germline V gene has CDR1 MNHGY and CDR2 SAAAGT. The CDR3 spells CASRRDRGSGANVLTF. The CDR3 bases are TGTGCCAGCAGACGGGACAGGGGCTCTGGGGCCAACGTCCTGACTTTC.

CDR3 sequence: CASSLARDWTTDTQYF. DNA of the CDR3: TGCGCCAGCAGCTTGGCCCGGGACTGGACCACAGATACGCAGTATTTT. This chain connects TRBV5-1 to TRBJ2-3, with D possibly TRBD2 on 6 matching bases. CDR1 and CDR2 (germline): SGHRS, YFSETQ. This CDR3 is 16 amino acids long. With 0 bases removed from V and 2 bases from J, the gap between germline ends came to 13 bases. The complete variable domain, with remaining parts taken from reference TRBV5-1 and TRBJ2-3, reads KAGVTQTPRYLIKTRGQQVTLSCSPISGHRSVSWYQQTPGQGLQFLFEYFSETQRNKGNFPGRFSGRQFSNSRSEMNVSTLELGDSALYLCASSLARDWTTDTQYFGPGTRLTVL.

The J gene is TRBJ1-1, the V gene TRBV11-3; D is uncertain. Germline V lookup: CDR1 SGHNT, CDR2 YENEEA. This CDR3 contains 14 residues. The V gene lost 2 bases and the J gene lost 4 bases, with 11 bases spanning the gap. The CDR3 nucleotides are TGTGCCAGCAGCTTACCCCAGGAAGGCACTGAAGCTTTCTTT. This encodes CASSLPQEGTEAFF.

The chain carries TRBV19 and TRBJ2-1, with TRBD1 identical over 12 bases. Germline V CDR1 and CDR2: LNHDA, SQIVND (reference sequence). J was trimmed by 7 bases and V by 0 bases; bases with no gene match: 4. The CDR3 consists of 16 residues. The chain's CDR3 is CASSIDGTGGLNEQFF. DNA of the CDR3: TGTGCCAGTAGTATAGATGGGACAGGGGGCTTAAATGAGCAGTTCTTC.

This clone has only one observation. This chain uses TRBV7-4 with TRBJ1-4, with 9 bases lining up with TRBD1. Germline assignment: CDR1 SGHVT and CDR2 SQSDAQ. With 5 bases clipped from V and 5 bases from J, the junction kept 6 bases outside the gene matches. The CDR3 spans 15 residues. CDR3 sequence: CASSGIGTGNEKLFF. DNA for the CDR3: TGTGCCAGCAGCGGGATCGGGACAGGGAATGAAAAACTGTTTTTT.

The chain employs TRBV11-3 and TRBJ2-2; tentatively, D is TRBD2 (5 bases). This CDR3 comprises 18 residues. V dropped 5 bases and J dropped 1 base, with 20 bases sitting between them. The germline gives CDR1 SGHNT, CDR2 YENEEA. The CDR3 spells CASSTTLGGGENTGELFF. In DNA form, the CDR3 reads TGTGCCAGCAGCACCACCTTAGGAGGCGGAGAGAACACCGGGGAGCTGTTTTTT.

On this clone: A read error may account for a junction end that differs from germline. This chain uses TRBV5-1 with TRBJ1-3; D call uncertain. CDR3 length: 16 residues. Germline V gene lookup returns CDR1 SGHRS and CDR2 YFSETQ. In DNA form, the CDR3 reads TGCGCCAGCAGCCTGTCCCCGGGGTCCTCTGAAAACACCATATATTTT. Its protein product is CASSLSPGSSENTIYF. Full variable domain (missing parts from reference TRBV5-1 and TRBJ1-3): KAGVTQTPRYLIKTRGQQVTLSCSPISGHRSVSWYQQTPGQGLQFLFEYFSETQRNKGNFPGRFSGRQFSNSRSEMNVSTLELGDSALYLCASSLSPGSSENTIYFGEGSWLTVV.

The chain combines TRBV10-1 with TRBJ2-1; 7 bases match TRBD1. J was trimmed by 3 bases and V by 4 bases; bases with no gene match: 6. The CDR3 loop spans 15 amino acids. Germline loops: CDR1 WNHNN, CDR2 SYGVQD (reference sequence). This CDR3 reads CASSAGTDLYNEQFF. The CDR3 nucleotides are TGCGCCAGCAGTGCTGGGACAGACCTCTACAATGAGCAGTTCTTC.

This chain links TRBV18 with TRBJ2-6; the D gene is possibly TRBD2 (5 bases). CDR3 size: 15 residues. Per germline, CDR1 KGHSH and CDR2 LQKENI. Trimming left V 2 bases short and J 7 bases short, with 12 bases between. CDR3 amino acids: CASSPTGKGANVLTF. The CDR3 DNA is TGTGCCAGCTCACCAACCGGGAAGGGAGCCAACGTCCTGACTTTC.

The V call is TRBV30, the J call TRBJ2-7, with 9 bases that match TRBD1. The germline V gene has CDR1 GTSNPN and CDR2 SVGIG (reference sequence). The trim removed 2 bases at V and 2 bases at J, leaving 10 bases unmatched. This CDR3 has 16 residues. The CDR3 protein is CAWSPRTGTGTYEQYF. The CDR3 DNA reads as TGTGCCTGGAGTCCCCGAACCGGGACAGGGACCTACGAGCAGTACTTC.

The chain joins TRBV19 to TRBJ2-2; TRBD1 matches at 7 bases. CDR1 is LNHDA and CDR2 is SQIVND in the germline V gene (reference sequence). This CDR3 contains 14 residues. After removal of 5 bases from V and 4 bases from J, the junction contained 4 bases not matched to a gene. The CDR3 nucleotides are TGTGCCAGTAGTTCAGGGGGTCTCACCGGGGAGCTGTTTTTT. Protein: CASSSGGLTGELFF.

The V call is TRBV5-1, the J call TRBJ1-4, with 9 bases lining up with TRBD1. The CDR3 length is 16 residues. V lost 0 bases to trimming and J lost 7 bases; unmatched junction nucleotides: 7. Germline CDR1 is SGHRS and CDR2 is YFSETQ. CDR3 loop: CASSLGRGQGIEKLFF. Written as DNA, the CDR3 is TGCGCCAGCAGCTTGGGGAGGGGACAGGGAATTGAAAAACTGTTTTTT.

This chain uses TRBV19 with TRBJ1-5; perhaps TRBD1 as D (6 bases). The germline V and J ends were trimmed by 1 base and 6 bases, with 16 bases remaining between them. The CDR3 spans 16 residues. From germline, CDR1 is LNHDA and CDR2 SQIVND (reference sequence). The DNA of the CDR3 is TGTGCCAGTAGTATAGCGGGTACGGGGACAAGTCAGCCCCAGCATTTT. Its protein product is CASSIAGTGTSQPQHF.

The V call is TRBV15, the J call TRBJ1-1; perhaps TRBD1 as D (5 bases). Germline loops: CDR1 LNHNV, CDR2 YYDKDF (reference sequence). The CDR3 is 15 amino acids. Trimming stripped 3 bases from V and 1 base from J, with 12 bases between. CDR3 bases: TGTGCCACCAGCAGCGTCCGCGGGGGGAACACTGAAGCTTTCTTT. It is translated as CATSSVRGGNTEAFF. The entire variable domain, with the rest obtained from reference TRBV15 and TRBJ1-1, is as follows: DAMVIQNPRYQVTQFGKPVTLSCSQTLNHNVMYWYQQKSSQAPKLLFHYYDKDFNNEADTPDNFQSRRPNTSFCFLDIRSPGLGDTAMYLCATSSVRGGNTEAFFGQGTRLTVV.

V gene TRBV28 combines with J gene TRBJ1-5; D may be TRBD1 (6 bases). The ends were cut back, 6 bases at V and 6 bases at J, with 21 bases in the middle. Germline V gives CDR1 MDHEN, CDR2 SYDVKM. The CDR3 has 16 amino acids. CDR3 sequence reads: CASSSPGQGIVQPQHF. The CDR3 nucleotides are TGTGCCAGCAGCTCCCCAGGGCAGGGGATTGTTCAGCCCCAGCATTTT.

This clone has only a few counts. The chain recombines TRBV11-3 with TRBJ1-6; D is unclear. The CDR3 is made up of 16 amino acids. The V and J ends lost 2 bases and 0 bases respectively, with 8 bases between them. Germline values: CDR1 SGHNT, CDR2 YENEEA. This CDR3 is CASSLLWSSYNSPLHF. The CDR3 DNA follows: TGTGCCAGCAGCTTATTATGGAGCTCCTATAATTCACCCCTCCACTTT. Together with reference TRBV11-3 and TRBJ1-6, the CDR3 gives the full variable domain: EAGVVQSPRYKIIEKKQPVAFWCNPISGHNTLYWYLQNLGQGPELLIRYENEEAVDDSQLPKDRFSAERLKGVDSTLKIQPAELGDSAVYLCASSLLWSSYNSPLHFGNGTRLTVT.

Comment on this clone: The sample holds other DNA sequences that translate to the same CDR3. The CDR3 loop reads CAISESGGSYNEQFF. As DNA, the CDR3 is TGTGCCATCAGTGAGTCAGGGGGCTCCTACAATGAGCAGTTCTTC. The chain has TRBV10-3 and TRBJ2-1, with D perhaps matching TRBD1 (6 bases). Trimming pared 0 bases from V and 0 bases from J, leaving 6 bases between. The CDR3 length is 15 residues. Germline-derived CDR1 and CDR2 are ENHRY and SYGVKD.

The rearrangement joins TRBV11-3 to TRBJ2-7; 11 bases agree with TRBD2. Germline CDR1 is SGHNT and CDR2 is YENEEA. CDR3 size: 14 residues. Trimming at V came to 5 bases and at J to 4 bases, leaving 4 bases not matched to a gene. CDR3 coding DNA: TGTGCCAGCAGCCCAACTAGCGGGGGTTACGAGCAGTACTTC. It specifies CASSPTSGGYEQYF.

The V and J genes are TRBV18 and TRBJ2-7, with D tentatively TRBD2 (6 bases). The CDR3 loop spans 14 amino acids. With 6 bases removed from V and 5 bases from J, the gap between germline ends came to 17 bases. Germline V gives CDR1 KGHSH, CDR2 LQKENI. CDR3 DNA sequence: TGTGCCAGCTCGTCCGAGGTGGCGGGGAACGAGCAGTACGTC. This codes for CASSSEVAGNEQYV.

This clone showed up just a few times. V gene TRBV18 combines with J gene TRBJ1-1, with D maybe TRBD1 (5 bases). Germline-derived CDR1 and CDR2 are KGHSH and LQKENI. V lost 3 bases and J 4 bases, leaving 15 bases between the germline ends. This CDR3 has 15 amino acids. CDR3 sequence reads: CASSPWDPQGTEAFF. CDR3 nucleotides: TGTGCCAGCTCACCCTGGGACCCTCAGGGCACTGAAGCTTTCTTT.

CDR3 bases: TGTGCCAGCTCACTATCGGACAGGGGAAATCAGCCCCAGCATTTT. Its translation: CASSLSDRGNQPQHF. This chain connects TRBV18 to TRBJ1-5, with 9 bases fitting TRBD1. The V segment lost 4 bases and the J segment 4 bases; nucleotides outside the gene matches: 5. Germline CDR1 and CDR2: KGHSH and LQKENI. The CDR3 is made up of 15 amino acids.

The genes are TRBV30 and TRBJ1-2; weak D call: TRBD1 (5 bases). The germline gives CDR1 GTSNPN, CDR2 SVGIG (reference sequence). There are 12 residues in the CDR3. V was pared by 1 base and J by 8 bases, with 11 bases between. The CDR3 spells CAWSGGPIGYTF. CDR3 bases: TGTGCCTGGAGTGGGGGACCCATCGGCTACACCTTC.

The rearrangement joins TRBV7-6 to TRBJ2-3, with TRBD2 matching over 7 bases. V dropped 5 bases and J dropped 0; count of bases not matched to a gene: 11. The CDR3 length is 17 residues. Germline lookup yields CDR1 SGHVS and CDR2 FNYEAQ. The CDR3 region is CASSPAGGGVSTDTQYF. CDR3 coding DNA: TGTGCCAGCAGCCCGGCGGGCGGGGGAGTTAGCACAGATACGCAGTATTTT.

The rearrangement links TRBV18 to TRBJ1-5, with D uncertain. This CDR3 has 15 residues. The germline V and J ends were trimmed by 3 bases and 4 bases, with 13 bases remaining between them. The germline gives CDR1 KGHSH, CDR2 LQKENI. CDR3 amino acids: CASSPNIVPNQPQHF. DNA of the CDR3: TGTGCCAGCTCACCCAATATCGTCCCAAATCAGCCCCAGCATTTT. Full variable domain (rest looked up from reference TRBV18 and TRBJ1-5): NAGVMQNPRHLVRRRGQEARLRCSPMKGHSHVYWYRQLPEEGLKFMVYLQKENIIDESGMPKERFSAEFPKEGPSILRIQQVVRGDSAAYFCASSPNIVPNQPQHFGDGTRLSIL.

The chain carries TRBV6-8 and TRBJ2-6, with TRBD1 matching 7 bases. Unmatched junction bases numbered 8, after V lost 2 bases and J lost 1 base. CDR1 MNHGY and CDR2 SAAAGT come from the germline V gene. This CDR3 spans 18 amino acids. CDR3 nucleotide sequence: TGTGCCAGCAGTTACGACGGACAGGTTCATTCTGGGGCCAACGTCCTGACTTTC. It specifies CASSYDGQVHSGANVLTF.

This chain joins TRBV11-3 and TRBJ1-4; no firm D call. The length of the CDR3 is 14 residues. Germline assignment: CDR1 SGHNT and CDR2 YENEEA. The V gene lost 0 bases and the J gene lost 0 bases, with 2 bases spanning the gap. CDR3 DNA sequence: TGTGCCAGCAGCTTAGACCCAACTAATGAAAAACTGTTTTTT. It translates to CASSLDPTNEKLFF.

Only one count was recorded for this clone. V and J are TRBV6-8 and TRBJ2-7; D possibly corresponds to TRBD1 (5 bases). Germline values: CDR1 MNHGY, CDR2 SAAAGT. The ends were cut back, 3 bases at V and 6 bases at J, with 18 bases in the middle. The CDR3 covers 15 residues. CDR3 sequence reads: CASSYLGATLGEQYF. In DNA form, the CDR3 reads TGTGCCAGCAGTTATTTAGGGGCCACCTTGGGCGAGCAGTACTTC.

The chain recombines TRBV23-1 with TRBJ1-2; tentatively, D is TRBD1 (6 bases). TRBV23-1 is annotated as an ORF whose role is uncertain. The CDR3 sequence is 13 residues long. Trimming left V 6 bases short and J 4 bases short, with 12 bases between. DNA for the CDR3: TGCGCCAGCAGCCGAACAGGGTCCTATGGCTACACCTTC. Its translation is CASSRTGSYGYTF.

This rearrangement joins TRBV28 to TRBJ1-3, with D hard to call. The germline CDR1 and CDR2 sequences are MDHEN and SYDVKM. The CDR3 loop spans 12 amino acids. Deletions cut 11 bases from V and 0 bases from J, with 8 bases between. In DNA, the CDR3 is TGTGCCTCCCGGTTCTCTGGAAACACCATATATTTT. Residues: CASRFSGNTIYF.